This is a list of T cell receptor beta chains from one sample in a study of shared clonotypes between healthy human individuals. Measured with immunoSEQ multiplex PCR; TCRdb has only the in-frame clones, and not every one. The profile shows some 2,500,000 clones, around 90% of them singletons. Sequenced material: naive CD4+ T cells from PBMCs. The source is a young man in good health. Some clones in this sample may be carry-over from other donors' samples. The CDR3 runs from the conserved cysteine through the conserved F or W. D genes are given only for firm matches. The size entry is marked missing in some rows and otherwise reads once, few, many or a size class.

abundance: NA
v_gene: TRBV29-1
j_gene: TRBJ2-5
len: 11
d_gene: NA
CDR3nt: TGCAGCGTTGCCCAACTCGCGACCCAGTACTTC
CDR3aa: CSVAQLATQYF

abundance: NA
v_gene: TRBV18
j_gene: TRBJ1-4
len: 13
d_gene: NA
CDR3nt: TGTGCCAGCTCACCGGGGCTGGGAGGAAAACTGTTTTTT
CDR3aa: CASSPGLGGKLFF

abundance: NA
v_gene: TRBV19
j_gene: TRBJ2-1
len: 16
d_gene: NA
CDR3nt: TGTGCCAGTAGTGGGGCACCGGCAAAAACTTACAATGAGCAGTTCTTC
CDR3aa: CASSGAPAKTYNEQFF

abundance: NA
v_gene: TRBV5-1
j_gene: TRBJ2-7
len: 14
d_gene: NA
CDR3nt: TGCGCCAGCAGCTTCACAAGAGACTCCTACGAGCAGTACTTC
CDR3aa: CASSFTRDSYEQYF

abundance: NA
v_gene: TRBV30
j_gene: TRBJ1-2
len: 12
d_gene: NA
CDR3nt: TGTGCCTGGAGTGGAGGGGGAAATGGCTACACCTTC
CDR3aa: CAWSGGGNGYTF

abundance: NA
v_gene: TRBV11-3
j_gene: TRBJ2-7
len: 18
d_gene: TRBD2
CDR3nt: TGTGCCAGCAGCTTAGCCCCCCTGGCGGGAGGAATCTCCTACGAGCAGTACTTC
CDR3aa: CASSLAPLAGGISYEQYF

abundance: NA
v_gene: TRBV5-1
j_gene: TRBJ2-1
len: 17
d_gene: TRBD2
CDR3nt: TGCGCCAGCGAACCCGCGGGGGGGGTGGCGTCCTACAATGAGCAGTTCTTC
CDR3aa: CASEPAGGVASYNEQFF

abundance: once
v_gene: TRBV11-1
j_gene: TRBJ1-3
len: 14
d_gene: NA
CDR3nt: TGTGCCAGCAGCTTCGGGGCTTCCGGAAACACCATATATTTT
CDR3aa: CASSFGASGNTIYF

abundance: NA
v_gene: TRBV19
j_gene: TRBJ2-1
len: 18
d_gene: TRBD1
CDR3nt: TGTGCCAGTAGTATCCTCCCATCGGGACAGGGGTTCTACAATGAGCAGTTCTTC
CDR3aa: CASSILPSGQGFYNEQFF

abundance: NA
v_gene: TRBV7-9
j_gene: TRBJ1-3
len: 15
d_gene: TRBD1
CDR3nt: TGTGCCAGCAGCCGCGACAGGGTCACTGGAAACACCATATATTTT
CDR3aa: CASSRDRVTGNTIYF

abundance: NA
v_gene: TRBV5-4
j_gene: TRBJ2-1
len: 14
d_gene: NA
CDR3nt: TGTGCCAGCAGCTTGCTAGCAAACTACAATGAGCAGTTCTTC
CDR3aa: CASSLLANYNEQFF

abundance: NA
v_gene: TRBV20-1
j_gene: TRBJ2-5
len: 10
d_gene: NA
CDR3nt: TGCAGTGCAACTAGAGAGACCCAGTACTTC
CDR3aa: CSATRETQYF

abundance: NA
v_gene: TRBV5-4
j_gene: TRBJ2-1
len: 16
d_gene: TRBD2
CDR3nt: TGTGCCAGCAGCTTTGTCAAACGGGAGGTTTACAATGAGCAGTTCTTC
CDR3aa: CASSFVKREVYNEQFF

abundance: NA
v_gene: TRBV28
j_gene: TRBJ1-2
len: 12
d_gene: NA
CDR3nt: TGTGCCAGCAGTGGAGATATCTATGGCTACACCTTC
CDR3aa: CASSGDIYGYTF

abundance: NA
v_gene: TRBV5-1
j_gene: TRBJ2-1
len: 13
d_gene: NA
CDR3nt: TGCGCCAGCAGCTTAGGACTTCACAATGAGCAGTTCTTC
CDR3aa: CASSLGLHNEQFF

abundance: NA
v_gene: TRBV18
j_gene: TRBJ1-3
len: 16
d_gene: NA
CDR3nt: TGTGCCAGCTCACCAGTCTCTGGAAACTCTGGAAACACCATATATTTT
CDR3aa: CASSPVSGNSGNTIYF

abundance: NA
v_gene: TRBV7-6
j_gene: TRBJ2-6
len: 16
d_gene: NA
CDR3nt: TGTGCCAGCAGCTTAGTAGCCTTCTCTGGGGCCAACGTCCTGACTTTC
CDR3aa: CASSLVAFSGANVLTF

abundance: NA
v_gene: TRBV4-3
j_gene: TRBJ2-3
len: 15
d_gene: TRBD2
CDR3nt: TGCGCCAGCAGCCTCGAAGGACTAGTCTCAGATACGCAGTATTTT
CDR3aa: CASSLEGLVSDTQYF

abundance: NA
v_gene: TRBV18
j_gene: TRBJ2-1
len: 14
d_gene: NA
CDR3nt: TGTGCCAGCTCACCAACCTTCCGGGTCTATGAGCAGTTCTTC
CDR3aa: CASSPTFRVYEQFF

abundance: NA
v_gene: TRBV30
j_gene: TRBJ1-5
len: 14
d_gene: TRBD1
CDR3nt: TGTGCCTGGAGTCTAACAGGGGTTGTTCAGCCCCAGCATTTT
CDR3aa: CAWSLTGVVQPQHF

abundance: NA
v_gene: TRBV7-6
j_gene: TRBJ1-3
len: 16
d_gene: TRBD1
CDR3nt: TGTGCCAGCAGCCAAAACCAGGGGGCGGGTGGAAACACCATATATTTT
CDR3aa: CASSQNQGAGGNTIYF

abundance: NA
v_gene: TRBV7-8
j_gene: TRBJ1-2
len: 17
d_gene: TRBD1
CDR3nt: TGTGCCAGCAGCTCAACCCGCAGCCGGACAGGGCCCTATGGCTACACCTTC
CDR3aa: CASSSTRSRTGPYGYTF

abundance: NA
v_gene: TRBV5-1
j_gene: TRBJ1-1
len: 16
d_gene: TRBD1
CDR3nt: TGCGCCAGCAGCGAACGACAGGGGAGGTTGAACACTGAAGCTTTCTTT
CDR3aa: CASSERQGRLNTEAFF

abundance: NA
v_gene: TRBV6-5
j_gene: TRBJ1-1
len: 13
d_gene: NA
CDR3nt: TGTGCCAGCAGTTATTCCAGGCGGACTGAAGCTTTCTTT
CDR3aa: CASSYSRRTEAFF

abundance: NA
v_gene: TRBV29-1
j_gene: TRBJ1-5
len: 14
d_gene: NA
CDR3nt: TGCAGCGTTGATCCGGGACATTCCCTTAAAGCCCAGCATTTT
CDR3aa: CSVDPGHSLKAQHF

abundance: NA
v_gene: TRBV19
j_gene: TRBJ2-3
len: 15
d_gene: TRBD1
CDR3nt: TGTGCCAGTAGGGGCCGGACAGGCCCCACAGATACGCAGTATTTT
CDR3aa: CASRGRTGPTDTQYF

abundance: NA
v_gene: TRBV5-1
j_gene: TRBJ1-1
len: 17
d_gene: NA
CDR3nt: TGCGCCAGCAGCCCTACAAATGCGGTGGGGCTGAACACTGAAGCTTTCTTT
CDR3aa: CASSPTNAVGLNTEAFF

abundance: NA
v_gene: TRBV5-8
j_gene: TRBJ1-1
len: 13
d_gene: TRBD1
CDR3nt: TGTGCCAGCAGCCTAGACAGGGGGACTGAAGCTTTCTTT
CDR3aa: CASSLDRGTEAFF

abundance: NA
v_gene: TRBV7-9
j_gene: TRBJ2-7
len: 15
d_gene: NA
CDR3nt: TGTGCCAGCAACCATGACAGGAACCGAGGGAACGAGCAGTACTTC
CDR3aa: CASNHDRNRGNEQYF

abundance: NA
v_gene: TRBV14
j_gene: TRBJ2-3
len: 10
d_gene: NA
CDR3nt: TGTGCCAGCAGCACAGATACGCAGTATTTT
CDR3aa: CASSTDTQYF

abundance: once
v_gene: TRBV2
j_gene: TRBJ2-1
len: 13
d_gene: NA
CDR3nt: TGTGCCGGAAACTTGGACCGAGGCGATGAGCAGTTCTTC
CDR3aa: CAGNLDRGDEQFF

abundance: once
v_gene: TRBV5-4
j_gene: TRBJ1-4
len: 14
d_gene: TRBD1
CDR3nt: TGTGCCAGCCAAGGGACAGCGTTTAATGAAAAACTGTTTTTT
CDR3aa: CASQGTAFNEKLFF

abundance: NA
v_gene: TRBV2
j_gene: TRBJ2-5
len: 11
d_gene: NA
CDR3nt: TGTGCCAGCACCCTTCAAGAGACCCAGTACTTC
CDR3aa: CASTLQETQYF

abundance: NA
v_gene: TRBV28
j_gene: TRBJ1-2
len: 14
d_gene: NA
CDR3nt: TGTGCCAGCAGTTTAGTAACGGGGCAAGGAGGCTACACCTTC
CDR3aa: CASSLVTGQGGYTF

abundance: NA
v_gene: TRBV7-9
j_gene: TRBJ2-7
len: 11
d_gene: NA
CDR3nt: TGTGCCAGCAGCTCGCAGTACGAGCAGTACTTC
CDR3aa: CASSSQYEQYF

abundance: NA
v_gene: TRBV5-6
j_gene: TRBJ2-7
len: 14
d_gene: TRBD1
CDR3nt: TGTGCCAGCAGCTCTCGACAGGGCTCCTACGAGCAGTACTTC
CDR3aa: CASSSRQGSYEQYF

abundance: NA
v_gene: TRBV28
j_gene: TRBJ2-5
len: 16
d_gene: TRBD2
CDR3nt: TGTGCCAGCAGTTCCCTAGCGGGGAGTCCCCGAGAGACCCAGTACTTC
CDR3aa: CASSSLAGSPRETQYF

abundance: NA
v_gene: TRBV7-2
j_gene: TRBJ1-1
len: 18
d_gene: TRBD1
CDR3nt: TGTGCCAGCAGCGTACTCATGCGGGGGACAGGAAAGAACACTGAAGCTTTCTTT
CDR3aa: CASSVLMRGTGKNTEAFF

abundance: NA
v_gene: TRBV29-1
j_gene: TRBJ2-7
len: 12
d_gene: NA
CDR3nt: TGCAGCGTAAGGACAGCCTCCTACGAGCAGTACTTC
CDR3aa: CSVRTASYEQYF

abundance: NA
v_gene: TRBV9
j_gene: TRBJ2-5
len: 15
d_gene: NA
CDR3nt: TGTGCCAGCAGCGTCACAGGGATTTGGTCAGAGACCCAGTACTTC
CDR3aa: CASSVTGIWSETQYF

abundance: NA
v_gene: TRBV7-2
j_gene: TRBJ2-3
len: 15
d_gene: NA
CDR3nt: TGTGCCAGCAGCTTAGTGGGACAAGACACAGATACGCAGTATTTT
CDR3aa: CASSLVGQDTDTQYF

abundance: once
v_gene: TRBV18
j_gene: TRBJ1-2
len: 14
d_gene: NA
CDR3nt: TGTGCCAGCTCACCACCCTCGGAACTATGGGGCTACACCTTC
CDR3aa: CASSPPSELWGYTF

abundance: NA
v_gene: TRBV28
j_gene: TRBJ1-2
len: 12
d_gene: NA
CDR3nt: TGTGCCATCAGACCCAGAGAGGATGGCTACACCTTC
CDR3aa: CAIRPREDGYTF

abundance: NA
v_gene: TRBV11-2
j_gene: TRBJ2-1
len: 14
d_gene: NA
CDR3nt: TGTGCCAGCAGCCCGAGAAGGAATCTCGTGGGGCAGTTCTTC
CDR3aa: CASSPRRNLVGQFF

abundance: NA
v_gene: TRBV6-1
j_gene: TRBJ1-2
len: 16
d_gene: NA
CDR3nt: TGTGCCAGCAGTGAAGCGGGGGTCAGGGACGACTATGGCTACACCTTC
CDR3aa: CASSEAGVRDDYGYTF

abundance: NA
v_gene: TRBV28
j_gene: TRBJ2-7
len: 17
d_gene: TRBD1
CDR3nt: TGTGCCAGCAGCAAACTCACAGGGGGCTTCCCGATCTACGAGCAGTACTTC
CDR3aa: CASSKLTGGFPIYEQYF

abundance: NA
v_gene: TRBV6-5
j_gene: TRBJ1-1
len: 13
d_gene: NA
CDR3nt: TGTGCCAGCAGTTACGGTGGGAAAGCTGAAGCTTTCTTT
CDR3aa: CASSYGGKAEAFF

abundance: NA
v_gene: TRBV7-2
j_gene: TRBJ2-7
len: 15
d_gene: TRBD2
CDR3nt: TGTGCCAGCAGCTTTCTAGCGGATGCGGGCTACGAGCAGTACTTC
CDR3aa: CASSFLADAGYEQYF

abundance: NA
v_gene: TRBV4-1
j_gene: TRBJ2-6
len: 15
d_gene: NA
CDR3nt: TGCGCCAGCAGCCAAGTAGGGGGGGCCGCCGGCGTCCTGACTTTC
CDR3aa: CASSQVGGAAGVLTF

abundance: NA
v_gene: TRBV27
j_gene: TRBJ2-2
len: 12
d_gene: NA
CDR3nt: TGTGCCAGCAGTTTATTCTCCGGGGAGCTGTTTTTT
CDR3aa: CASSLFSGELFF